This T cell receptor beta chain was sequenced during a study of OX40 agonist ivuxolimab in advanced cancers. Turning to the study itself: Eligibility admitted prior anti-PD-1, anti-PD-L1 or anti-CTLA-4 therapy; around 42% had some. Three partial responders included one hepatocellular carcinoma patient and two cutaneous melanoma patients. General study points: At 0.1 to 3.0 mg/kg, clonal expansion of CD4+ and CD8+ blood T cells had occurred by week 6.

Data came from immunoSEQ multiplex PCR; TCRdb stores just in-frame clones and leaves some out. The table lists just over 90,000 clones, 85% to 95% of them singletons. As concerns this clone: Its matching antigen is unknown.

Between the trimmed V and J ends, which lost 5 bases and 2 bases, there was a span of 16 bases. Germline V gives CDR1 MNHEY, CDR2 SMNVEV (reference sequence). This CDR3 spans 16 amino acids. The receptor comes from an adult with an advanced solid tumor such as melanoma, head and neck, liver or kidney cancer. Sequenced here: CD4+ or CD8+ T cells sorted from blood, sampled in a trial of the OX40 agonist ivuxolimab. The rearrangement uses TRBV27 and TRBJ2-1, with a weak D call TRBD2 (6 bases). CDR3: CASSLTTSPTYNEQFF. The DNA for the CDR3 is TGTGCCAGCAGTCTCACTACTAGCCCAACCTACAATGAGCAGTTCTTC.